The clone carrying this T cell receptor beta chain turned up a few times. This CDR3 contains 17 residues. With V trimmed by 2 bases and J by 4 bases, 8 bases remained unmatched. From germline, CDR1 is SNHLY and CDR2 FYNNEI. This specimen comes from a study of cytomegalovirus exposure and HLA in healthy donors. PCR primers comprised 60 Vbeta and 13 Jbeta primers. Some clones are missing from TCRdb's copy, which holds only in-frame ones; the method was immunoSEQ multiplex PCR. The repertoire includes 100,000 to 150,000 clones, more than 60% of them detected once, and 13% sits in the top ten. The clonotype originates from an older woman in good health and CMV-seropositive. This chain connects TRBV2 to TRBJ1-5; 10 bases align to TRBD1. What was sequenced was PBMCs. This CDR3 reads CASSEPDRGWANQPQHF. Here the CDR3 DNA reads TGTGCCAGCAGTGAACCGGACAGGGGGTGGGCAAATCAGCCCCAGCATTTT. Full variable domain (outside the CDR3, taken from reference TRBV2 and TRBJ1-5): EPEVTQTPSHQVTQMGQEVILRCVPISNHLYFYWYRQILGQKVEFLVSFYNNEISEKSEIFDDQFSVERPDGSNFTLKIRSTKLEDSAMYFCASSEPDRGWANQPQHFGDGTRLSIL.